This entry lists 26 T cell receptor beta chains sequenced from one sample in a study of chemoradiotherapy in HPV16-positive cancers. Repertoires were generated with immunoSEQ multiplex PCR, while TCRdb's copy carries only in-frame clones and drops some. The sample has about 68,000 clones, about nine tenths seen once. The sample here was blood, taken from a patient who underwent chemoradiotherapy. These receptors came from a human donor with HPV-associated anogenital cancer.

The gene calls are TRBV5-4 and TRBJ1-1, with a weak D call TRBD1 (5 bases). V was pared by 0 bases and J by 10 bases, with 22 bases between. Germline V lookup: CDR1 SGHNT, CDR2 YYREEE (reference sequence). This CDR3 is 16 amino acids long. CDR3 sequence reads: CASSLGTGTASEGAFF. The CDR3 DNA is TGTGCCAGCAGCTTGGGGACCGGGACGGCCTCCGAAGGAGCTTTCTTT.

The genes are TRBV11-2 and TRBJ2-1; TRBD2 agrees at 10 bases. Trimming at V came to 0 bases and at J to 9 bases, leaving 8 bases not matched to a gene. The CDR3 is 16 residues long. Germline CDR1 is SGHAT and CDR2 is FQNNGV. CDR3 sequence reads: CASSLEPSGSLGEQFF. The CDR3 nucleotides are TGTGCCAGCAGCTTAGAGCCTAGCGGGAGCCTTGGTGAGCAGTTCTTC. The variable domain in full, completed from reference TRBV11-2 and TRBJ2-1, reads EAGVAQSPRYKIIEKRQSVAFWCNPISGHATLYWYQQILGQGPKLLIQFQNNGVVDDSQLPKDRFSAERLKGVDSTLKIQPAKLEDSAVYLCASSLEPSGSLGEQFFGPGTRLTVL.

The count of this clone is one. This chain links TRBV18 with TRBJ1-3, with 8 bases matching TRBD1. Looked up from germline, CDR1 is KGHSH and CDR2 is LQKENI. The length of the CDR3 is 15 residues. V was clipped by 6 bases and J by 0 bases; unmatched bases: 4. For the CDR3, the DNA is TGTGCCAGCTCGGAGACAGGGGACTCTGGAAACACCATATATTTT. Residues: CASSETGDSGNTIYF.

The chain is built from TRBV18 and TRBJ1-4; perhaps TRBD1 as D (6 bases). The germline V gene has CDR1 KGHSH and CDR2 LQKENI. The CDR3 totals 15 residues. The V end was cut by 2 bases, the J end by 0 bases, with 7 bases between. This chain's CDR3 is CASSPRQATNEKLFF. The CDR3 region has the DNA TGTGCCAGCTCACCAAGACAGGCAACTAATGAAAAACTGTTTTTT.

This clone was found once. J is TRBJ1-2 and V is TRBV6-5; D remains unclear. The CDR3 is made up of 14 amino acids. CDR1 and CDR2 (germline): MNHEY, SVGAGI. Between the trimmed V and J ends, which lost 0 bases and 8 bases, there was a span of 13 bases. The CDR3 region has the DNA TGTGCCAGCAGTTACTCGCCGGGTAAATACGGCTACACCTTC. It specifies CASSYSPGKYGYTF.

This clone came up once. In DNA form, the CDR3 reads TGTGCCAGTAGTATCCACAAGAGCCGTGAGGAAAAACTGTTTTTT. Translating it yields CASSIHKSREEKLFF. V is TRBV19 and J is TRBJ1-4; D is unresolved. CDR3 length equals 15 residues. V lost 3 bases, J lost 8 bases, and 16 bases lay in between. Germline V gene lookup returns CDR1 LNHDA and CDR2 SQIVND (reference sequence).

The gene calls are TRBV21-1 and TRBJ2-1; the tabulated D call, TRBD2, remains unverified against the DNA. TRBV21-1 is listed as a pseudogene. This CDR3 spans 15 amino acids. The CDR3: CASLSPGLQPHEQFF. Here the CDR3 DNA reads TGTGCCAGCCTGAGTCCGGGACTACAGCCCCATGAGCAGTTCTTC.

The chain uses TRBV5-5 and TRBJ1-2; the D is unclear. The germline V gene encodes CDR1 SGHKS and CDR2 YYEKEE (reference sequence). The CDR3 sequence is 13 residues long. Between the trimmed V and J ends, which lost 3 bases and 2 bases, there was a span of 8 bases. Here the CDR3 reads CASSSTENYGYTF. The DNA of the CDR3 is TGTGCCAGCAGCTCCACAGAGAACTATGGCTACACCTTC.

This sequence joins TRBV6-5 and TRBJ1-3, with D perhaps TRBD1 (6 bases). Germline loops: CDR1 MNHEY, CDR2 SVGAGI. V was shortened by 10 bases and J by 2 bases, with 12 bases between the two germline ends. The CDR3 consists of 13 residues. The CDR3, as DNA: TGTGCCACCAGAGCAGGGGCTGGAAACACCATATATTTT. This sequence encodes CATRAGAGNTIYF.

This chain links TRBV13 with TRBJ1-3, with D unresolved. Trimming stripped 2 bases from V and 0 bases from J, with 11 bases between. This CDR3 region has 16 residues. Germline CDR1 PRHDT, CDR2 FYEKMQ (reference sequence). CDR3 coding DNA: TGTGCCAGCAGCTTATCGGACCTGCACTCTGGAAACACCATATATTTT. This encodes CASSLSDLHSGNTIYF.

The chain uses TRBV19 and TRBJ2-3; a weak D match, TRBD1 (6 bases). V was cut by 4 bases and J by 4 bases, with 12 bases left in between. Per the germline V gene, CDR1 is LNHDA and CDR2 is SQIVND (reference sequence). The CDR3 sequence is 14 residues long. The CDR3 DNA reads TGTGCCAGTAGTACATACAACAGGGCAGATACGCAGTATTTT. Encoded protein: CASSTYNRADTQYF.

The gene calls are TRBV6-1 and TRBJ1-4, with D hard to call. This CDR3 spans 14 amino acids. From germline, CDR1 is MNHNS and CDR2 SASEGT. With 5 bases removed from V and 8 bases from J, the gap between germline ends came to 15 bases. In DNA, the CDR3 is TGTGCCAGCAGTTCAGCCGGGGTTGGCGAAAAACTGTTTTTT. The encoded protein is CASSSAGVGEKLFF.

The J gene is TRBJ1-1, the V gene TRBV5-5, with D possibly matching TRBD1 (6 bases). This CDR3 region has 14 residues. CDR1 and CDR2 from the germline V gene are SGHKS and YYEKEE (reference sequence). Trimming left V 1 base short and J 5 bases short, with 12 bases between. CDR3 DNA sequence: TGTGCCAGCAGCTTGATTCCAGGGGATACTGAAGCTTTCTTT. This translates into CASSLIPGDTEAFF.

This chain uses TRBV2 with TRBJ2-3, with 11 bases that match TRBD1. The CDR3 totals 14 residues. J gave up 5 bases and V 8 bases, and 6 bases lay outside the gene matches. Germline-derived CDR1 and CDR2 are SNHLY and FYNNEI. The CDR3 nucleotides read TGTGCCAGCCTCACCGGGACAGGGGGAGATACGCAGTATTTT. Protein product: CASLTGTGGDTQYF.

The CDR3 is CASSVAGATNEKLFF. As DNA, the CDR3 is TGTGCCAGCAGCGTCGCAGGGGCAACTAATGAAAAACTGTTTTTT. This chain uses TRBV9 with TRBJ1-4, with D possibly matching TRBD1 (6 bases). The ends were cut back, 2 bases at V and 0 bases at J, with 8 bases in the middle. The CDR3 runs 15 residues. The germline gives CDR1 SGDLS, CDR2 YYNGEE.

The rearrangement links TRBV5-6 to TRBJ2-2, with 7 nucleotides matching TRBD2. CDR1 SGHDT and CDR2 YYEEEE come from the germline V gene. This CDR3 has 15 amino acids. V gave up 0 bases and J gave up 4 bases; unmatched junction bases: 3. CDR3 nucleotide sequence: TGTGCCAGCAGCTTGGCGGGGGGTTCCACCGGGGAGCTGTTTTTT. The encoded protein is CASSLAGGSTGELFF.

This clone was counted a few times. The V call is TRBV2, the J call TRBJ2-3, with 8 nucleotides matching TRBD2. Germline V gives CDR1 SNHLY, CDR2 FYNNEI. V trimming: 9 bases; J trimming: 1 base; junction bases outside the gene matches: 6. The CDR3 is made up of 14 amino acids. CDR3 sequence: CARGGTSRTDTQYF. The CDR3 DNA reads as TGTGCCAGAGGCGGGACTAGTCGCACAGATACGCAGTATTTT.

This chain links TRBV6-1 with TRBJ1-2; 10 bases are shared with TRBD1. V trimming: 4 bases; J trimming: 7 bases; junction bases outside the gene matches: 9. CDR1 is MNHNS and CDR2 is SASEGT in the germline V gene. The CDR3 contains 15 residues. The CDR3 DNA reads TGTGCCAGCAGTGGTGGGACAGGGGCCGCGGGTGGCTACACCTTC. Protein sequence: CASSGGTGAAGGYTF.

The rearrangement uses TRBV7-8 and TRBJ2-1; 12 positions match TRBD2. The germline V gene encodes CDR1 SGHVS and CDR2 FQNEAQ. The CDR3 loop spans 16 amino acids. V shed 7 bases and J 3 bases; nucleotides not matched to a gene: 7. The CDR3 is CASTPGLAGNYNEQFF. CDR3 coding DNA: TGTGCCAGCACCCCTGGACTAGCGGGGAACTACAATGAGCAGTTCTTC.

V usage is TRBV10-2 and J usage is TRBJ2-2, with a weak D call TRBD1 (6 bases). Trimming pared 4 bases from V and 1 base from J, leaving 7 bases between. CDR1 and CDR2 from the germline V gene are WSHSY and SAAADI. CDR3 length: 14 amino acids. The chain's CDR3 is CASSGTVNTGELFF. Written as DNA, the CDR3 is TGCGCCAGCAGTGGGACAGTGAACACCGGGGAGCTGTTTTTT.

The gene calls are TRBV4-2 and TRBJ1-6; D remains ambiguous. Germline V gene lookup returns CDR1 LGHNA and CDR2 YNFKEQ. V was clipped by 0 bases and J by 0 bases, with 15 bases between them. CDR3 size: 19 residues. Here the CDR3 DNA reads TGTGCCAGCAGCCAAGATCCCGGGTCCGTGAGCTCCTATAATTCACCCCTCCACTTT. Its protein is CASSQDPGSVSSYNSPLHF.

This chain joins TRBV27 and TRBJ1-3; D not certain. This CDR3 region has 19 residues. The germline V gene encodes CDR1 MNHEY and CDR2 SMNVEV (reference sequence). The ends were cut back, 3 bases at V and 2 bases at J, with 23 bases in the middle. CDR3 DNA: TGTGCCAGCAGTTTTTATCCCCCGGGAACGGGCCTAACTGGAAACACCATATATTTT. It translates to CASSFYPPGTGLTGNTIYF.

The rearrangement joins TRBV6-5 to TRBJ1-3, with TRBD1 identical over 9 bases. Trimming removed 6 bases from V and 4 bases from J; junction bases left unmatched: 7. The CDR3 contains 15 residues. The germline V gene has CDR1 MNHEY and CDR2 SVGAGI. The CDR3 here is CASSLDRGKGNTIYF. The CDR3 DNA reads TGTGCCAGCAGCTTAGACAGGGGGAAAGGAAACACCATATATTTT.

CDR3 bases: TGTGCCAGCAGTTTCCCAGGGGAGGTTGGCAATCAGCCCCAGCATTTT. Encoded protein: CASSFPGEVGNQPQHF. V gene TRBV6-6 combines with J gene TRBJ1-5; D possibly corresponds to TRBD1 (6 bases). Germline CDR1 and CDR2: MNHNY and SVGAGI (reference sequence). The CDR3 runs to 16 residues. V lost 4 bases and J lost 2, with 15 bases in between.

V gene TRBV4-1 combines with J gene TRBJ1-6; D remains unclear. With 5 bases removed from V and 3 bases from J, the gap between germline ends came to 11 bases. Germline CDR1 is MGHRA and CDR2 is YSYEKL. This CDR3 has 15 amino acids. CDR3 sequence reads: CASSDGRLYNSPLHF. CDR3 in DNA: TGCGCCAGCAGCGACGGGAGGCTCTATAATTCACCCCTCCACTTT.

This clone was counted only a few times. The rearrangement uses TRBV5-1 and TRBJ1-4, with TRBD1 as a possible D gene (5 bases). The CDR3 spans 14 residues. The V end was cut by 4 bases, the J end by 5 bases, with 12 bases between. Germline values: CDR1 SGHRS, CDR2 YFSETQ. CDR3 loop: CASSPDSNNEKLFF. The CDR3 DNA is TGCGCCAGCAGCCCCGACAGTAACAATGAAAAACTGTTTTTT. Full variable domain (outside the CDR3, taken from reference TRBV5-1 and TRBJ1-4): KAGVTQTPRYLIKTRGQQVTLSCSPISGHRSVSWYQQTPGQGLQFLFEYFSETQRNKGNFPGRFSGRQFSNSRSEMNVSTLELGDSALYLCASSPDSNNEKLFFGSGTQLSVL.